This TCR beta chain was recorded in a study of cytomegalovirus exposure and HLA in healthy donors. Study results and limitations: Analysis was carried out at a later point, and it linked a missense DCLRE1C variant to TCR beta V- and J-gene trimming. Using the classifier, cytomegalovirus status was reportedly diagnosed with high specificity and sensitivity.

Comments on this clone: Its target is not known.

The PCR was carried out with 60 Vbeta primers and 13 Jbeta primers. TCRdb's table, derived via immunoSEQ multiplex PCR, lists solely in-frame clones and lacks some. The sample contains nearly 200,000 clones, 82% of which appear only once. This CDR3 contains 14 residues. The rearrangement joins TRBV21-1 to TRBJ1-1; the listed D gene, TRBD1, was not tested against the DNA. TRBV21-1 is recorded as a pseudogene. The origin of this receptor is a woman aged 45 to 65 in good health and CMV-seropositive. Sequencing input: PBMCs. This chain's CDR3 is CASMTGRPNTEAFF. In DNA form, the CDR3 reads TGTGCCAGCATGACAGGCCGCCCGAACACTGAAGCTTTCTTT.